Below are 29 T cell receptor beta chains sequenced from a single sample in a study of blood T cell repertoires in COVID-19. Repertoires were generated with immunoSEQ multiplex PCR, while TCRdb's copy carries only in-frame clones and drops some. The profile shows roughly 250,000 clones, 75% to 95% of them singletons. The sequencing input was peripheral blood. These TCRs come from a person between 18 and 30 years old with COVID-19, enrolled during active disease.

The chain is built from TRBV7-9 and TRBJ2-5; 8 bases align to TRBD1. V lost 4 bases, J lost 3 bases, and 4 bases stayed unmatched. CDR3 length: 14 amino acids. Germline V gene lookup returns CDR1 SEHNR and CDR2 FQNEAQ (reference sequence). In DNA form, the CDR3 reads TGTGCCAGCAGCTCCTGGACAGGGAAAGAGACCCAGTACTTC. Translating it yields CASSSWTGKETQYF.

V usage is TRBV9 and J usage is TRBJ1-6; no reliable D call. Trimming cost V 2 bases and J 5 bases, with 11 bases left between them. Looked up from germline, CDR1 is SGDLS and CDR2 is YYNGEE. This CDR3 comprises 15 residues. The chain's CDR3 is CASSVRGVDNSPLHF. CDR3 nucleotide sequence: TGTGCCAGCAGCGTTCGCGGAGTCGATAATTCACCCCTCCACTTT.

Here the CDR3 reads CASSQDPQQPQHF. The CDR3 nucleotides read TGCGCCAGCAGCCAAGATCCCCAGCAGCCCCAGCATTTT. The chain carries TRBV4-1 and TRBJ1-5; D remains unclear. V lost 0 bases, J lost 7 bases, and 7 bases lay in between. CDR3 length: 13 residues. CDR1 is MGHRA, CDR2 YSYEKL, per germline.

The CDR3 spells CASSADGTSGRAFF. CDR3 sequence (DNA): TGTGCCAGCAGCGCAGATGGGACTAGCGGGAGGGCCTTCTTC. The V gene is TRBV9, the J gene TRBJ2-1, with TRBD2 identical over 16 bases. Looked up from germline, CDR1 is SGDLS and CDR2 is YYNGEE. The CDR3 is 14 residues long. V lost 3 bases and J lost 16; bases outside the gene matches: 7.

The rearrangement links TRBV7-9 to TRBJ2-7; D unresolved. This CDR3 has 15 residues. V shed 5 bases and J shed 6 bases, with 20 bases lying between them. Germline values: CDR1 SEHNR, CDR2 FQNEAQ (reference sequence). The CDR3 here is CASSRPDRMPGEQYF. In DNA form, the CDR3 reads TGTGCCAGCAGCCGCCCCGACCGAATGCCGGGCGAGCAGTACTTC.

CDR3: CASSPTARQARTFF. The CDR3, as DNA: TGTGCCAGCAGCCCCACCGCCCGACAGGCTCGGACTTTCTTT. J is TRBJ1-1 and V is TRBV3-1 (or the pseudogene TRBV3-2), with D perhaps matching TRBD1 (6 bases). V gave up 4 bases and J gave up 12 bases, with 21 bases separating them. Germline lookup yields CDR1 LGHDT and CDR2 YNNKEL (reference sequence). This CDR3 comprises 14 residues.

The chain links TRBV7-3 to TRBJ2-7; 10 positions agree with TRBD2. The CDR3 totals 13 residues. The V segment lost 8 bases and the J segment 3 bases; nucleotides outside the gene matches: 4. CDR1 is SGHTA and CDR2 is FQGTGA in the germline V gene. Here the CDR3 reads CASGLAENYEQYF. The CDR3 region has the DNA TGTGCCAGCGGACTAGCGGAGAACTACGAGCAGTACTTC. Together with reference TRBV7-3 and TRBJ2-7, the CDR3 gives the full variable domain: GAGVSQTPSNKVTEKGKYVELRCDPISGHTALYWYRQSLGQGPEFLIYFQGTGAADDSGLPNDRFFAVRPEGSVSTLKIQRTERGDSAVYLCASGLAENYEQYFGPGTRLTVT.

The chain links TRBV19 to TRBJ1-1, with D possibly being TRBD1 (5 bases). Germline lookup yields CDR1 LNHDA and CDR2 SQIVND (reference sequence). The CDR3 is 15 amino acids. Trimming took 6 bases from V and 0 from J, leaving 14 bases between them. For the CDR3, the DNA is TGTGCCAGTAGCCCGAGGCAGGGTCTGAACACTGAAGCTTTCTTT. Protein: CASSPRQGLNTEAFF.

The V gene is TRBV15, the J gene TRBJ2-7; D remains unclear. Looked up from germline, CDR1 is LNHNV and CDR2 is YYDKDF (reference sequence). Trimming shortened V by 0 bases and J by 4 bases, and 7 bases separated the two germline ends. The CDR3 consists of 13 residues. The CDR3 DNA follows: TGTGCCACCAGCAGAGAAACAGCTTACGAGCAGTACTTC. Translated, it gives CATSRETAYEQYF.

This rearrangement joins TRBV6-2 or TRBV6-3 to TRBJ1-6; D ambiguous. This CDR3 is 12 amino acids long. V was pared by 2 bases and J by 12 bases, with 8 bases between. CDR1 and CDR2 (germline): MNHEY, SVGEGT. The CDR3 is CASSYEALPLHF. CDR3 nucleotides: TGTGCCAGCAGTTACGAAGCTTTACCCCTCCACTTT.

The rearrangement joins TRBV28 to TRBJ2-2; TRBD1 agrees at 7 bases. CDR1 MDHEN and CDR2 SYDVKM come from the germline V gene. The CDR3 covers 17 residues. J lost 1 base, V lost 5 bases, and 10 bases had no gene match. The CDR3 here is CASSELDRVWNTGELFF. The CDR3 DNA reads TGTGCCAGCAGTGAACTAGACAGGGTCTGGAACACCGGGGAGCTGTTTTTT.

V is TRBV21-1 and J is TRBJ2-7; the DNA was not compared with TRBD1, the D call given in the table. TRBV21-1 is deemed a pseudogene. The CDR3 runs to 16 residues. CDR3 nucleotides: TGTGCCAGCAGCATGTATACATCGGGACAGGGCTACGAGCAGTACTTC. Its protein is CASSMYTSGQGYEQYF.

The genes are TRBV7-6 and TRBJ2-1; 8 bases are shared with TRBD2. The ends lost 3 bases at V and 6 bases at J; junction bases unmatched: 7. This CDR3 contains 15 residues. The germline CDR1 and CDR2 sequences are SGHVS and FNYEAQ. CDR3 loop: CASSFSGGPGNEQFF. The CDR3 DNA sequence: TGTGCCAGCAGCTTCAGCGGGGGTCCTGGCAATGAGCAGTTCTTC.

The rearrangement links TRBV11-2 to TRBJ1-3; D gene unclear. V gave up 5 bases and J gave up 4 bases, with 12 bases separating them. CDR1 SGHAT and CDR2 FQNNGV come from the germline V gene. The CDR3 has 14 amino acids. The CDR3 reads CASSPALAGNTIYF. The CDR3 nucleotides read TGTGCCAGCAGCCCAGCCTTAGCGGGAAACACCATATATTTT.

V and J are TRBV6-2 or TRBV6-3 and TRBJ2-3; 7 bases agree with TRBD2. CDR1 MNHEY and CDR2 SVGEGT come from the germline V gene. CDR3 size: 15 residues. The V gene end was trimmed by 2 bases and the J gene end by 0 bases; junction bases not matched to a gene: 2. CDR3 coding DNA: TGTGCCAGCAGTTACAGCGGGACTAGCACAGATACGCAGTATTTT. It translates to CASSYSGTSTDTQYF.

J is TRBJ2-1 and V is TRBV6-6; no definite D call. In germline, CDR1 is MNHNY, CDR2 SVGAGI (reference sequence). The CDR3 covers 13 residues. V lost 5 bases and J lost 7, with 12 bases in between. The CDR3 protein is CASSMTEPNEQFF. CDR3 in DNA: TGTGCCAGCAGTATGACTGAACCTAATGAGCAGTTCTTC.

V and J are TRBV5-1 and TRBJ1-1; D unclear. The germline CDR1 and CDR2 sequences are SGHRS and YFSETQ. V gave up 4 bases and J gave up 3 bases, with 13 bases separating them. This CDR3 has 14 residues. The CDR3 region has the DNA TGCGCCAGCAGCCCATCAGGAACCTACACTGAAGCTTTCTTT. Translated, it gives CASSPSGTYTEAFF.

This chain uses TRBV5-1 with TRBJ2-5; D is ambiguous. CDR3 length: 12 amino acids. Germline CDR1 SGHRS, CDR2 YFSETQ. The V end was cut by 2 bases, the J end by 7 bases, with 9 bases between. CDR3 sequence: CASSFDFGTQYF. DNA for the CDR3: TGCGCCAGCAGCTTCGACTTCGGGACCCAGTACTTC.

This clone was seen a few times. CDR3 bases: TGTGCCAGCAGTCAACCCGGAGGCTACGAGCAGTACTTC. Its protein product is CASSQPGGYEQYF. The gene calls are TRBV6-5 and TRBJ2-7, with D tentatively TRBD2 (5 bases). The CDR3 loop spans 13 amino acids. Germline CDR1 MNHEY, CDR2 SVGAGI. Between the trimmed V and J ends, which lost 5 bases and 3 bases, there was a span of 11 bases.

J is TRBJ2-1 and V is TRBV4-1; TRBD2 is a possible D gene (6 bases). Germline V gene lookup returns CDR1 MGHRA and CDR2 YSYEKL. This CDR3 spans 16 amino acids. Trimming took off 2 bases at V and 6 bases at J, with 17 bases between the two ends. CDR3 nucleotide sequence: TGCGCCAGCAGCCAACTAGCACAGGAGGGCTTCAATGAGCAGTTCTTC. Amino acid sequence: CASSQLAQEGFNEQFF.

The rearrangement uses TRBV27 and TRBJ1-1, with a weak D call TRBD1 (5 bases). Looked up from germline, CDR1 is MNHEY and CDR2 is SMNVEV (reference sequence). V was pared by 3 bases and J by 7 bases, with 12 bases between. This CDR3 has 13 amino acids. The CDR3 protein is CASSFRGVGEAFF. The CDR3 bases are TGTGCCAGCAGTTTCCGGGGGGTCGGTGAAGCTTTCTTT.

CDR3 in DNA: TGTGCCAGCAGCCACCCGACAGGGGGTGAGATTGAAAAACTGTTTTTT. As protein: CASSHPTGGEIEKLFF. The chain has TRBV7-9 and TRBJ1-4; 9 bases are a match to TRBD1. The CDR3 has 16 residues. The ends lost 5 bases at V and 7 bases at J; junction bases unmatched: 11. The V gene's germline CDR1 is SEHNR and CDR2 FQNEAQ (reference sequence). Supplemented by reference TRBV7-9 and TRBJ1-4, the full variable domain reads DTGVSQNPRHKITKRGQNVTFRCDPISEHNRLYWYRQTLGQGPEFLTYFQNEAQLEKSRLLSDRFSAERPKGSFSTLEIQRTEQGDSAMYLCASSHPTGGEIEKLFFGSGTQLSVL.

As concerns this clone: An end of the junction differs from the germline gene, which may be a read error. This chain uses TRBV24-1 with TRBJ2-1; TRBD2 matches at 10 bases. This CDR3 is built from 14 residues. Looked up from germline, CDR1 is KGHDR and CDR2 is SFDVKD. This CDR3 is CATSDFPQRGGVLF. The CDR3, as DNA: TGTGCCACCAGTGATTTCCCTCAGCGGGGGGGGGTCCTCTTC.

This chain joins TRBV25-1 and TRBJ1-1; TRBD1 might be the D (5 bases). V was pared by 8 bases and J by 4 bases, with 8 bases between. The CDR3 runs to 11 residues. Germline-derived CDR1 and CDR2 are MGHDK and SYGVNS. The CDR3 region has the DNA TGTGCCAGCGGGGCAGGCACTGAAGCTTTCTTT. Its protein is CASGAGTEAFF.

The V call is TRBV5-8, the J call TRBJ1-5; maybe TRBD1 (6 bases). This CDR3 has 14 residues. Trimming removed 2 bases at V and 7 bases at J, with 13 bases between. Per germline, CDR1 SGHTS and CDR2 YDEGEE. CDR3 nucleotides: TGTGCCAGCAGCTTTGGACAGCCAAGGCAGCCCCAGCATTTT. Translating it yields CASSFGQPRQPQHF.

The CDR3 spells CASSLSSRGTEAFF. CDR3 DNA sequence: TGTGCCAGCAGCTTATCAAGTAGGGGAACTGAAGCTTTCTTT. V is TRBV7-9 and J is TRBJ1-1; D may be TRBD1 (5 bases). V shed 2 bases and J shed 5 bases, with 12 bases lying between them. CDR1 SEHNR and CDR2 FQNEAQ come from the germline V gene (reference sequence). The CDR3 covers 14 residues. The variable domain in full, with the rest retrieved from reference TRBV7-9 and TRBJ1-1, is DTGVSQNPRHKITKRGQNVTFRCDPISEHNRLYWYRQTLGQGPEFLTYFQNEAQLEKSRLLSDRFSAERPKGSFSTLEIQRTEQGDSAMYLCASSLSSRGTEAFFGQGTRLTVV.

V gene TRBV19 combines with J gene TRBJ1-4; 9 positions agree with TRBD1. Germline V lookup: CDR1 LNHDA, CDR2 SQIVND (reference sequence). V lost 8 bases and J lost 1; bases outside the gene matches: 2. This CDR3 has 14 residues. This CDR3 is CASRGQGTNEKLFF. DNA of the CDR3: TGTGCCAGTCGGGGACAGGGAACTAATGAAAAACTGTTTTTT. Full variable domain (rest looked up from reference TRBV19 and TRBJ1-4): DGGITQSPKYLFRKEGQNVTLSCEQNLNHDAMYWYRQDPGQGLRLIYYSQIVNDFQKGDIAEGYSVSREKKESFPLTVTSAQKNPTAFYLCASRGQGTNEKLFFGSGTQLSVL.

J is TRBJ2-1 and V is TRBV28; 14 nucleotides align to TRBD2. The length of the CDR3 is 17 residues. Germline V gene sequence: CDR1 MDHEN, CDR2 SYDVKM. V trimming: 7 bases; J trimming: 3 bases; junction bases outside the gene matches: 8. The CDR3 DNA reads as TGTGCCAGCACGCCCGCCGGACTAGCGGGAGGCTACAATGAGCAGTTCTTC. It translates to CASTPAGLAGGYNEQFF. Together with reference TRBV28 and TRBJ2-1, the CDR3 gives the full variable domain: DVKVTQSSRYLVKRTGEKVFLECVQDMDHENMFWYRQDPGLGLRLIYFSYDVKMKEKGDIPEGYSVSREKKERFSLILESASTNQTSMYLCASTPAGLAGGYNEQFFGPGTRLTVL.

The chain has TRBV27 and TRBJ2-7, with 9 bases identical to TRBD1. The V and J ends lost 6 bases and 5 bases, in that order; junction bases with no gene match: 5. This CDR3 comprises 13 residues. Germline CDR1 reads MNHEY; CDR2 reads SMNVEV (reference sequence). The CDR3 region has the DNA TGTGCCAGCAGGACCGGGACAGGGAACGAGCAGTACTTC. Protein sequence: CASRTGTGNEQYF.